These 22 T cell receptor beta chains came from one sample sequenced in a study of blood T cell repertoires in COVID-19 (dated by TCRdb to the early 2020s). Library creation used the immunoSEQ multiplex PCR assay. TCRdb took over this immuneACCESS table, retaining in-frame rearrangements with V and J assigned. Such tables are incomplete; in checked studies, under half of the missing clones stem from an unresolved V gene, and the remainder is unexplained. Within this sample are 200,000 or so clones, with roughly nine tenths of them counted one time only. The ten largest clones capture approximately 0.77% of the sample. The sequenced sample was peripheral blood. These receptors were taken from a man aged 60 to 75 with COVID-19, enrolled during active disease.

The V and J genes are TRBV4-1 and TRBJ1-2; 9 positions match TRBD1. The CDR3 extends over 18 amino acids. J was trimmed by 3 bases and V by 0 bases; bases with no gene match: 11. Germline V gives CDR1 MGHRA, CDR2 YSYEKL. The CDR3 is CASSQDRRTGEGYYGYTF. CDR3 sequence (DNA): TGCGCCAGCAGCCAAGATCGTCGGACAGGGGAGGGATACTATGGCTACACCTTC.

The V and J genes are TRBV24-1 and TRBJ2-1; perhaps TRBD2 as D (7 bases). From germline, CDR1 is KGHDR and CDR2 SFDVKD. The CDR3 totals 15 residues. Trimming cost V 2 bases and J 2 bases, with 9 bases left between them. The CDR3 spells CATSDSGGTYNEQFF. The CDR3 DNA reads as TGTGCCACCAGTGATTCGGGGGGCACCTACAATGAGCAGTTCTTC.

The chain joins TRBV30 to TRBJ1-1; TRBD1 aligns across 7 bases. There are 13 residues in the CDR3. After removal of 4 bases from V and 3 bases from J, the junction contained 5 bases not matched to a gene. Germline lookup yields CDR1 GTSNPN and CDR2 SVGIG (reference sequence). CDR3 DNA: TGTGCCTGGATATATACAGGGGACACTGAAGCTTTCTTT. Translation gives CAWIYTGDTEAFF.

The chain couples TRBV18 to TRBJ1-1; perhaps TRBD1 as D (6 bases). V shed 3 bases and J shed 7 bases, with 9 bases lying between them. Germline CDR1 KGHSH, CDR2 LQKENI. The CDR3 is 12 amino acids. In DNA form, the CDR3 reads TGTGCCAGCTCACCGAACAGGGATGAAGCTTTCTTT. Translated: CASSPNRDEAFF. Filled out from reference TRBV18 and TRBJ1-1, the complete variable domain reads NAGVMQNPRHLVRRRGQEARLRCSPMKGHSHVYWYRQLPEEGLKFMVYLQKENIIDESGMPKERFSAEFPKEGPSILRIQQVVRGDSAAYFCASSPNRDEAFFGQGTRLTVV.

Remarks on this clone: The same CDR3 can be traced to other DNA sequences in this sample. This chain uses TRBV19 with TRBJ2-7; D perhaps matches TRBD1 (6 bases). The germline V and J ends were trimmed by 5 bases and 2 bases, with 10 bases remaining between them. The CDR3 is 13 residues long. Germline lookup yields CDR1 LNHDA and CDR2 SQIVND (reference sequence). The CDR3 is CASSPGQTYEQYF. The CDR3, as DNA: TGTGCCAGTAGTCCTGGACAGACCTACGAGCAGTACTTC.

This clone was seen a handful of times. This chain connects TRBV6-2 or TRBV6-3 to TRBJ2-5; 8 bases agree with TRBD2. The ends lost 6 bases at V and 5 bases at J; junction bases unmatched: 8. CDR3 length: 14 amino acids. Germline CDR1 reads MNHEY; CDR2 reads SVGEGT. CDR3 in DNA: TGTGCCAGCAGCGGGGGGGCGAGAATGGAGACCCAGTACTTC. This sequence encodes CASSGGARMETQYF.

This clone was observed a single time. J is TRBJ2-5 and V is TRBV19, with 13 bases matching TRBD2. Germline lookup yields CDR1 LNHDA and CDR2 SQIVND (reference sequence). The CDR3 length is 15 residues. With V trimmed by 3 bases and J by 5 bases, 3 bases remained unmatched. CDR3 sequence reads: CASSIGLAGAETQYF. The CDR3 DNA reads TGTGCCAGTAGTATCGGACTAGCGGGAGCCGAGACCCAGTACTTC.

This chain joins TRBV6-5 and TRBJ1-4; D is possibly TRBD1 (5 bases). V lost 6 bases, J lost 3 bases, and 8 bases lay in between. Germline assignment: CDR1 MNHEY and CDR2 SVGAGI. The CDR3 sequence is 13 residues long. CDR3 residues: CASRGVPNEKLFF. CDR3 sequence (DNA): TGTGCCAGCAGAGGGGTACCTAATGAAAAACTGTTTTTT.

The chain couples TRBV28 to TRBJ1-3; tentative D call: TRBD1 (5 bases). Per germline, CDR1 MDHEN and CDR2 SYDVKM. The CDR3 contains 14 residues. V shed 8 bases and J shed 2 bases, with 13 bases lying between them. The CDR3 here is CASEIGAAGNTIYF. Written as DNA, the CDR3 is TGTGCCAGCGAAATAGGGGCGGCTGGAAACACCATATATTTT.

This CDR3 is CASSAGQTVNEKLFF. The CDR3, as DNA: TGTGCCAGCAGTGCTGGACAGACGGTTAATGAAAAACTGTTTTTT. The chain links TRBV25-1 to TRBJ1-4, with D maybe TRBD1 (6 bases). The CDR3 totals 15 residues. The V gene's germline CDR1 is MGHDK and CDR2 SYGVNS. Trimming removed 4 bases at V and 4 bases at J, with 13 bases between.

The chain joins TRBV6-6 to TRBJ2-7; 10 bases line up with TRBD1. This CDR3 spans 14 amino acids. The germline gives CDR1 MNHNY, CDR2 SVGAGI (reference sequence). V lost 5 bases to trimming and J lost 5 bases; unmatched junction nucleotides: 6. For the CDR3, the DNA is TGTGCCAGCAGTGCCGGGACAGGGGCTGACGAGCAGTACTTC. Protein sequence: CASSAGTGADEQYF.

The V call is TRBV18, the J call TRBJ1-2; 9 positions agree with TRBD1. Trimming at V came to 6 bases and at J to 5 bases, leaving 7 bases not matched to a gene. Germline V gives CDR1 KGHSH, CDR2 LQKENI. CDR3 size: 14 residues. The CDR3 spells CASSGQGRGYGYTF. CDR3 DNA: TGTGCCAGCTCGGGACAGGGAAGAGGGTATGGCTACACCTTC.

Written as DNA, the CDR3 is TGTGCCAGCAGCAGGGGCTCTTATAGCAATCAGCCCCAGCATTTT. It codes for CASSRGSYSNQPQHF. V is TRBV5-6 and J is TRBJ1-5; possible D gene TRBD1, 5 bases. Germline-derived CDR1 and CDR2 are SGHDT and YYEEEE. CDR3 length: 15 residues. The germline V and J ends were trimmed by 4 bases and 0 bases, with 11 bases remaining between them.

In its sample, this clone was seen once. A much larger clone differs by one base, so this may be a read error. As DNA, the CDR3 is TGTGCCAGCAGCAACAGGGGGGCCGGCAATCAGCCCCAGCATTTT. This translates into CASSNRGAGNQPQHF. The J gene is TRBJ1-5, the V gene TRBV5-4, with 8 bases fitting TRBD1. The V gene's germline CDR1 is SGHNT and CDR2 YYREEE (reference sequence). The CDR3 has 15 residues. V lost 4 bases, J lost 2 bases, and 5 bases stayed unmatched.

This chain uses TRBV5-4 with TRBJ2-1; D is uncertain. Looked up from germline, CDR1 is SGHNT and CDR2 is YYREEE (reference sequence). V lost 2 bases, J lost 2 bases, and 11 bases lay in between. The CDR3 spans 15 residues. The CDR3: CASSLKQIPYNEQFF. For the CDR3, the DNA is TGTGCCAGCAGCTTAAAGCAAATCCCCTACAATGAGCAGTTCTTC.

The chain combines TRBV28 with TRBJ2-6, with 9 bases matching TRBD1. With 8 bases clipped from V and 1 base from J, the junction kept 9 bases outside the gene matches. CDR3 size: 17 residues. The V gene's germline CDR1 is MDHEN and CDR2 SYDVKM. CDR3: CASSDRGFRSGANVLTF. CDR3 nucleotide sequence: TGTGCCAGCTCAGACAGGGGGTTTCGGTCTGGGGCCAACGTCCTGACTTTC.

The V call is TRBV5-4, the J call TRBJ1-1; TRBD1 might be the D (6 bases). The CDR3 extends over 13 amino acids. In germline, CDR1 is SGHNT, CDR2 YYREEE (reference sequence). V lost 4 bases, J lost 4 bases, and 11 bases lay in between. CDR3 sequence reads: CASSVGTTTEAFF. For the CDR3, the DNA is TGTGCCAGCAGCGTTGGGACAACCACTGAAGCTTTCTTT. The full variable domain, its missing parts supplied by reference TRBV5-4 and TRBJ1-1, is ETGVTQSPTHLIKTRGQQVTLRCSSQSGHNTVSWYQQALGQGPQFIFQYYREEENGRGNFPPRFSGLQFPNYSSELNVNALELDDSALYLCASSVGTTTEAFFGQGTRLTVV.

This clone was seen once. The J gene is TRBJ1-2, the V gene TRBV6-5; D not resolved. There are 15 residues in the CDR3. Trimming pared 8 bases from V and 0 bases from J, leaving 16 bases between. Germline V CDR1 and CDR2: MNHEY, SVGAGI. In nucleotides, the CDR3 is TGTGCCAGCCTGGGGAGAAGCCGAGCTAACTATGGCTACACCTTC. Its translation is CASLGRSRANYGYTF.

The genes are TRBV3-1 (or the pseudogene TRBV3-2) and TRBJ2-1, with D tentatively TRBD2 (6 bases). The germline V and J ends were trimmed by 3 bases and 4 bases, with 19 bases remaining between them. CDR3 length equals 17 residues. Germline V gene lookup returns CDR1 LGHDT and CDR2 YNNKEL (reference sequence). The CDR3 bases are TGTGCCAGCAGCCATCTCTCCGGGAGAAATAGGTACAATGAGCAGTTCTTC. Translating it yields CASSHLSGRNRYNEQFF.

The chain has TRBV28 and TRBJ1-3, with unresolved D. Germline lookup yields CDR1 MDHEN and CDR2 SYDVKM. V shed 5 bases and J shed 0 bases, with 11 bases lying between them. This CDR3 has 15 residues. Here the CDR3 DNA reads TGTGCCAGCAGTGTCGCGGGGTTCTCTGGAAACACCATATATTTT. Protein sequence: CASSVAGFSGNTIYF.

This rearrangement joins TRBV18 to TRBJ1-1, with D perhaps matching TRBD1 (6 bases). The CDR3 has 16 residues. Per the germline V gene, CDR1 is KGHSH and CDR2 is LQKENI. The V end was cut by 3 bases, the J end by 3 bases, with 17 bases between. The CDR3 is CASSPLGQGWDTEAFF. CDR3 DNA: TGTGCCAGCTCACCCCTGGGGCAGGGGTGGGACACTGAAGCTTTCTTT.

This clone was seen once. J is TRBJ2-7 and V is TRBV30, with D unclear. The ends were cut back, 1 base at V and 3 bases at J, with 19 bases in the middle. This CDR3 region has 16 residues. Looked up from germline, CDR1 is GTSNPN and CDR2 is SVGIG (reference sequence). The CDR3 DNA reads as TGTGCCTGGAGTGGGAAGTTAACCTCTCCGGGCTACGAGCAGTACTTC. Encoded protein: CAWSGKLTSPGYEQYF.